The clone carrying this T cell receptor beta chain was picked up a small number of times. Its antigen is not identified. These data come from a study of EBV T-cell therapy then PD-1 blockade in nasopharyngeal carcinoma. Treatment meaning: AdE1-LMPpoly-expanded autologous EBV-specific T-cell therapy followed by anti-PD-1 nivolumab. The data were produced by immunoSEQ multiplex PCR, yet TCRdb's version contains in-frame clones alone and is incomplete. Of 24,000 or so clones listed, about 80% were seen once; the top ten hold more than 25%. Between the trimmed V and J ends, which lost 6 bases and 4 bases, there was a span of 7 bases. From germline, CDR1 is MNHEY and CDR2 SVGAGI. The CDR3 loop spans 12 amino acids.

The starting material was CD8+ T cells from blood, obtained between days 50 and 65 from a patient whose treatment included autologous EBV-specific T cells and nivolumab. The sequence derives from a man aged 35 to 55 with nasopharyngeal carcinoma. This sequence joins TRBV6-5 and TRBJ2-1; either TRBD1 or TRBD2 may fit D (5 bases each). This CDR3 is CASSREYNEQFF. The CDR3 DNA reads TGTGCCAGCAGCAGGGAGTACAATGAGCAGTTCTTC.